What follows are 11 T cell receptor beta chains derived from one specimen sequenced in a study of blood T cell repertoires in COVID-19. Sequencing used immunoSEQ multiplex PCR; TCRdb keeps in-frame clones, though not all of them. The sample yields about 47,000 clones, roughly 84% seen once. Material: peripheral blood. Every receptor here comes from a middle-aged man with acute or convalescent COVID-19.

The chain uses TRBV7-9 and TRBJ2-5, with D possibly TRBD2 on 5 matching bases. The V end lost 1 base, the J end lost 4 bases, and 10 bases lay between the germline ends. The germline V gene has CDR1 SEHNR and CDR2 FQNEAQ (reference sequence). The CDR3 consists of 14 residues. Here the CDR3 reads CASSLGVGRETQYF. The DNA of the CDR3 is TGTGCCAGCAGCTTAGGTGTGGGGAGAGAGACCCAGTACTTC.

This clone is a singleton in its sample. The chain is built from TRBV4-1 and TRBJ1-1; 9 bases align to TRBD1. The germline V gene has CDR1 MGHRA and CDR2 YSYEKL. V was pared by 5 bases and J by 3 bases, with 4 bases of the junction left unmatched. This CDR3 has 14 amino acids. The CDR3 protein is CASSSGTGYTEAFF. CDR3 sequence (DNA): TGCGCCAGCAGCTCCGGGACAGGGTACACTGAAGCTTTCTTT.

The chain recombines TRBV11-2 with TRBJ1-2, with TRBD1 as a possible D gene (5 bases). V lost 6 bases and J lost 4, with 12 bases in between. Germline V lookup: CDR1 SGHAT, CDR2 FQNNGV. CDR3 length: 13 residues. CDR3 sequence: CASSSRGFYGYTF. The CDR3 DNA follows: TGTGCCAGCAGTTCAAGGGGATTCTATGGCTACACCTTC. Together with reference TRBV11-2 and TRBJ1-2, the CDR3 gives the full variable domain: EAGVAQSPRYKIIEKRQSVAFWCNPISGHATLYWYQQILGQGPKLLIQFQNNGVVDDSQLPKDRFSAERLKGVDSTLKIQPAKLEDSAVYLCASSSRGFYGYTFGSGTRLTVV.

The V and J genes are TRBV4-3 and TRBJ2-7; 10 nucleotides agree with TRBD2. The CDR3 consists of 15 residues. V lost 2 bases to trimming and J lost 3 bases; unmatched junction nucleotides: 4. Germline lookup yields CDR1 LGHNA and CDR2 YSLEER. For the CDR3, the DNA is TGCGCCAGCAGCCAATCTAGCGGGAGAGACTACGAGCAGTACTTC. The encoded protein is CASSQSSGRDYEQYF.

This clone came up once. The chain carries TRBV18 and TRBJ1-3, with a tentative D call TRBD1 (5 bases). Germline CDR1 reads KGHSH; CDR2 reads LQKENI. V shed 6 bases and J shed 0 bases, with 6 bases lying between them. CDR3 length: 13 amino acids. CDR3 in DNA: TGTGCCAGCTCGCAGGGCTCTGGAAACACCATATATTTT. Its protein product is CASSQGSGNTIYF.

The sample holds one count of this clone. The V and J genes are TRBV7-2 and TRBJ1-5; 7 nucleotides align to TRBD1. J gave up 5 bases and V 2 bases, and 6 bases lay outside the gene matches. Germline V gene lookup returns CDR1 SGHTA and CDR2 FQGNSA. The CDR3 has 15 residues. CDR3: CASSLNRGIDQPQHF. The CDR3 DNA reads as TGTGCCAGCAGCTTAAACAGGGGTATTGATCAGCCCCAGCATTTT.

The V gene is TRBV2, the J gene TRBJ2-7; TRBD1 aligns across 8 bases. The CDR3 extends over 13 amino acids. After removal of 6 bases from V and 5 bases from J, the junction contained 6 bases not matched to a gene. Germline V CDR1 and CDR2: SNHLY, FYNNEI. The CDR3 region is CASRGDRGHEQYF. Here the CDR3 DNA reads TGTGCCAGCAGGGGTGACAGGGGTCACGAGCAGTACTTC. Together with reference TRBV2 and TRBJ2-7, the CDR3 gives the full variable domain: EPEVTQTPSHQVTQMGQEVILRCVPISNHLYFYWYRQILGQKVEFLVSFYNNEISEKSEIFDDQFSVERPDGSNFTLKIRSTKLEDSAMYFCASRGDRGHEQYFGPGTRLTVT.

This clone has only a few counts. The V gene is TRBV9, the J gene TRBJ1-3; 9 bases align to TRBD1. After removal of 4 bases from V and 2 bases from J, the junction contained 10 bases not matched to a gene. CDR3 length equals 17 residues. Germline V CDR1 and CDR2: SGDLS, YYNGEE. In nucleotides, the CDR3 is TGTGCCAGCAGCCGTAGGGTGGACAGGGGTGCTGGAAACACCATATATTTT. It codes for CASSRRVDRGAGNTIYF.

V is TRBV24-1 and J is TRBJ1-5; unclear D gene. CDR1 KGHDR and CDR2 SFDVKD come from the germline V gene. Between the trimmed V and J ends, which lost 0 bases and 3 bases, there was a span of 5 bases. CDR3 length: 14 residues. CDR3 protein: CATSDLAVNQPQHF. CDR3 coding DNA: TGTGCCACCAGTGATTTGGCAGTCAATCAGCCCCAGCATTTT.

The CDR3 region is CASSSRGRNSPLHF. The CDR3, as DNA: TGTGCCAGCAGCTCCCGAGGGAGGAATTCACCCCTCCACTTT. This rearrangement joins TRBV3-1 (or the pseudogene TRBV3-2) to TRBJ1-6; D unclear. Germline assignment: CDR1 LGHDT and CDR2 YNNKEL (reference sequence). The CDR3 is made up of 14 amino acids. V was trimmed by 5 bases and J by 7 bases, leaving 12 bases between them.

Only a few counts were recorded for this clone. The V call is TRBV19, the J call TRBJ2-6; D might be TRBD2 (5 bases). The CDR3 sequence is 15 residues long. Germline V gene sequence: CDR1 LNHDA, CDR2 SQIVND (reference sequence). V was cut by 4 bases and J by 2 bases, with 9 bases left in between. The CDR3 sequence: CASSKRVAGANVLTF. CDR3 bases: TGTGCCAGTAGTAAGAGGGTGGCTGGGGCCAACGTCCTGACTTTC.